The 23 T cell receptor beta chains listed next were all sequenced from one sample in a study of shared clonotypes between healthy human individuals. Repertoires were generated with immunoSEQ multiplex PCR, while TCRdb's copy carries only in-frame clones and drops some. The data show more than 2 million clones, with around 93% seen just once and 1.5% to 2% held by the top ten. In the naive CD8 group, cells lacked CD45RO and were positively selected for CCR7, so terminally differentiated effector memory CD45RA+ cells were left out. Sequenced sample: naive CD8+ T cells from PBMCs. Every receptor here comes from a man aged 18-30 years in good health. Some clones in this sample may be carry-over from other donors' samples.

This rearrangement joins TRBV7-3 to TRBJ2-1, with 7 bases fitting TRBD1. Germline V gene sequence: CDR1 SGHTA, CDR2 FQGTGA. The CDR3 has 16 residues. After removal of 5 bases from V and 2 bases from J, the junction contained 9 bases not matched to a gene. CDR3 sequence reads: CASSPFDRAPYNEQFF. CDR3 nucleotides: TGTGCCAGCAGCCCATTTGACAGGGCCCCCTACAATGAGCAGTTCTTC.

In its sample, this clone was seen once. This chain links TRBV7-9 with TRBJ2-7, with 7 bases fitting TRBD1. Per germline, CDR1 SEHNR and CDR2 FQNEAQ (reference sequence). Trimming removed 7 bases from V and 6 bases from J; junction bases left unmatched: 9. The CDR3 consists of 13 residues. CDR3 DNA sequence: TGTGCCAGCATCTCTGACAGGGCTCGCGAGCAGTACTTC. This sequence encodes CASISDRAREQYF.

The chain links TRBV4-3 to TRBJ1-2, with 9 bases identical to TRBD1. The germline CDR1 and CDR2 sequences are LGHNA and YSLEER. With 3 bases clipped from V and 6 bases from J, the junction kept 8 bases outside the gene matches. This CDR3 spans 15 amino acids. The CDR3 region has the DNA TGCGCCAGCAGCCAGGGTGGACAGGGGAATAATGGCTACACCTTC. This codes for CASSQGGQGNNGYTF.

The CDR3 here is CASSENLYNEQFF. CDR3 nucleotide sequence: TGTGCCAGCAGTGAGAATCTTTACAATGAGCAGTTCTTC. The genes are TRBV6-1 and TRBJ2-1; D uncertain. Germline-derived CDR1 and CDR2 are MNHNS and SASEGT. This CDR3 region has 13 residues. The V gene lost 3 bases and the J gene lost 4 bases, with 7 bases spanning the gap.

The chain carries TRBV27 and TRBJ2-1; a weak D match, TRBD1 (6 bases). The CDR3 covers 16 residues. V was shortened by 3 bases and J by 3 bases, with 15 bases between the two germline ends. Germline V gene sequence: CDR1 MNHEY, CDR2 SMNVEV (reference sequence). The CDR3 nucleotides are TGTGCCAGCAGTTTTCTGGGGGCGCAGGTCTACAATGAGCAGTTCTTC. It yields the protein CASSFLGAQVYNEQFF.

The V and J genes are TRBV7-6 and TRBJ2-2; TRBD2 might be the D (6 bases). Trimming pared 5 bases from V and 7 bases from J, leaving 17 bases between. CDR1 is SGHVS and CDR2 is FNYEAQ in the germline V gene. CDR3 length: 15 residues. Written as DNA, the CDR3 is TGTGCCAGCAGCCCCCTTGGGGGGAGTAGCGGGGAGCTGTTTTTT. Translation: CASSPLGGSSGELFF.

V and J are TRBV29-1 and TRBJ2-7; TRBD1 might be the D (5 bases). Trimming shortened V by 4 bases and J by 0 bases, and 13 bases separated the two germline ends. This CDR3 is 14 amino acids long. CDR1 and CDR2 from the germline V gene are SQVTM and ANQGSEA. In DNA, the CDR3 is TGCAGCGTTGTCGGCAGGGAAAACTCCTACGAGCAGTACTTC. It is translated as CSVVGRENSYEQYF.

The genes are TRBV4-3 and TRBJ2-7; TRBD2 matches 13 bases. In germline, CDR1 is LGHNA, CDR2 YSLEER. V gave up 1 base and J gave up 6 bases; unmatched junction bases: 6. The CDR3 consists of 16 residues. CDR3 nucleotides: TGCGCCAGCAGCCAAGTCCTCGGACTAGCGGGAGCCGAGCAGTACTTC. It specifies CASSQVLGLAGAEQYF.

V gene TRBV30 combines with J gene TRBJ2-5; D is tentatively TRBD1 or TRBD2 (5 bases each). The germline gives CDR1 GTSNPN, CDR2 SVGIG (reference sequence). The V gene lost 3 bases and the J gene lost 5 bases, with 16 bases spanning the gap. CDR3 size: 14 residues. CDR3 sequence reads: CAWSNGAKQETQYF. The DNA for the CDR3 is TGTGCCTGGAGCAACGGGGCAAAGCAGGAGACCCAGTACTTC.

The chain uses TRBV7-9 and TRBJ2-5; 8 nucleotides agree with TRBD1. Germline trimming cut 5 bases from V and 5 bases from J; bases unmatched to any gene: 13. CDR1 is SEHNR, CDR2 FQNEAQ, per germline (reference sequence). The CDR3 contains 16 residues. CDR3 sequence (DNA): TGTGCCAGCAGCCCCTCCCCGGACAGGGTGTGGGAGACCCAGTACTTC. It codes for CASSPSPDRVWETQYF.

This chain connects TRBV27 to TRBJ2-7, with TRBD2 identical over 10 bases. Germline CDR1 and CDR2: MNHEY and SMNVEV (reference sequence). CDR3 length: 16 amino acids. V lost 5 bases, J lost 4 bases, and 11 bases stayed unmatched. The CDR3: CASSPRAGGPSYEQYF. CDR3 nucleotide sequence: TGTGCCAGCAGTCCGAGAGCGGGAGGGCCTTCTTACGAGCAGTACTTC.

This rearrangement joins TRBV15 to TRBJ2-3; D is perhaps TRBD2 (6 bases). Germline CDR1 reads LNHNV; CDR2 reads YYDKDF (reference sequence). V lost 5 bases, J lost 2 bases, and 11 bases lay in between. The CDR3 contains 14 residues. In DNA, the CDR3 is TGTGCCACCAGCGGGCGGGGTAACACAGATACGCAGTATTTT. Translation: CATSGRGNTDTQYF.

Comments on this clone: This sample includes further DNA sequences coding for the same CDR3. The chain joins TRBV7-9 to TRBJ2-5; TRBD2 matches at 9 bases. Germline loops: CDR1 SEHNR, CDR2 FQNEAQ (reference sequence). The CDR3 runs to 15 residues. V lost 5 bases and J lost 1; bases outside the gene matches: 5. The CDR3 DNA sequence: TGTGCCAGCAGCCTTAGACTAGCGGCCCAAGAGACCCAGTACTTC. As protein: CASSLRLAAQETQYF. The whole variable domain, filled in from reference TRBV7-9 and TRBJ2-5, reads DTGVSQNPRHKITKRGQNVTFRCDPISEHNRLYWYRQTLGQGPEFLTYFQNEAQLEKSRLLSDRFSAERPKGSFSTLEIQRTEQGDSAMYLCASSLRLAAQETQYFGPGTRLLVL.

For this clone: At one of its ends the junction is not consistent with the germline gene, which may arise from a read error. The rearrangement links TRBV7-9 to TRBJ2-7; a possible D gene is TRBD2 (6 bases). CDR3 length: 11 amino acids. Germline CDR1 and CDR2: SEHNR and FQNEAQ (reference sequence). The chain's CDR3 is CASSLGRGMDF. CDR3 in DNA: TGTGCCAGCAGCTTAGGGAGGGGTATGGACTTC.

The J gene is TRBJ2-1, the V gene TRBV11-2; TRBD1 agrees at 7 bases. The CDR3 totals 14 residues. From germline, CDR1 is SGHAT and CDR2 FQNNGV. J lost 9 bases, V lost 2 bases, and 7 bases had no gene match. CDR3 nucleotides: TGTGCCAGCAGCTTAACACCACAGGGGCGTGAGCAGTTCTTC. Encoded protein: CASSLTPQGREQFF.

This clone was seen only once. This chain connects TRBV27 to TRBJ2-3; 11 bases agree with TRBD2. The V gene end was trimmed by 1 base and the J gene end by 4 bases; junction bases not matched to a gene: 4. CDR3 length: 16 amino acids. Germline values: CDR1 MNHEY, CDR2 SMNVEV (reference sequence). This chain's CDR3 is CASSLLLAGEADTQYF. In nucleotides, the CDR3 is TGTGCCAGCAGTTTATTACTAGCGGGAGAAGCAGATACGCAGTATTTT.

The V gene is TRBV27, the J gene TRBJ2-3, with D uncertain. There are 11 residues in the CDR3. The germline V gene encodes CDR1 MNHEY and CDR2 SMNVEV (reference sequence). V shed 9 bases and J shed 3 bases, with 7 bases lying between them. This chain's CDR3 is CASGTTDTQYF. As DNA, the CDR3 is TGTGCCAGTGGTACGACAGATACGCAGTATTTT.

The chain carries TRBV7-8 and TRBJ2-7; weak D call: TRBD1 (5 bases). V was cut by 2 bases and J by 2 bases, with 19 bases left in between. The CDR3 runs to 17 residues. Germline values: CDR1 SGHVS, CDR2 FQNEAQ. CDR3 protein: CASSLLGAGLVTYEQYF. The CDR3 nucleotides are TGTGCCAGCAGCTTATTGGGCGCAGGGCTGGTAACCTACGAGCAGTACTTC.

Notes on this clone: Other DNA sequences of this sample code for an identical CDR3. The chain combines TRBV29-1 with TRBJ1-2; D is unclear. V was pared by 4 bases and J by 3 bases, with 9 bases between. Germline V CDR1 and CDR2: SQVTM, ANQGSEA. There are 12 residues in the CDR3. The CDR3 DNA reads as TGCAGCGTTGTCGGCGGCTACTATGGCTACACCTTC. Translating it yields CSVVGGYYGYTF.

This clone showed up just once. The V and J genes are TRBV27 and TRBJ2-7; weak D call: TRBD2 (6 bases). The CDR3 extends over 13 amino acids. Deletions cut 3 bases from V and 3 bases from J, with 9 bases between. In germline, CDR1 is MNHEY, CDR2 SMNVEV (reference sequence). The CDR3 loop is CASSLGLGYEQYF. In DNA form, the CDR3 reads TGTGCCAGCAGTTTGGGACTTGGCTACGAGCAGTACTTC.

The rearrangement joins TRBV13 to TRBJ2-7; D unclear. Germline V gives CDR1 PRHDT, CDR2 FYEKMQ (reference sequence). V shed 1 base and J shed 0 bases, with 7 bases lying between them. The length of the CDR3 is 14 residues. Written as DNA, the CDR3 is TGTGCCAGCAGCTTAGTGGCTGACTCCTACGAGCAGTACTTC. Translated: CASSLVADSYEQYF.

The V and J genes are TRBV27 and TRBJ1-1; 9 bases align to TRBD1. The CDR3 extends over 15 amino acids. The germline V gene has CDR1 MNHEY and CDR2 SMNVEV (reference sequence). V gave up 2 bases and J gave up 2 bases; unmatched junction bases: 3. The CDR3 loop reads CASSLTGGINTEAFF. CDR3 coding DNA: TGTGCCAGCAGTTTAACAGGGGGCATTAACACTGAAGCTTTCTTT.

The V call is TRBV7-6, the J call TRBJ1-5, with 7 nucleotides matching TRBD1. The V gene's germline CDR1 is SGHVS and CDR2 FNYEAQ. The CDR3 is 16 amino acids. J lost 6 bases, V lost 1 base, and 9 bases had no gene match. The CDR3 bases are TGTGCCAGCAGCTTAGAGTCAGGGGGTCGGATTCAGCCCCAGCATTTT. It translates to CASSLESGGRIQPQHF.